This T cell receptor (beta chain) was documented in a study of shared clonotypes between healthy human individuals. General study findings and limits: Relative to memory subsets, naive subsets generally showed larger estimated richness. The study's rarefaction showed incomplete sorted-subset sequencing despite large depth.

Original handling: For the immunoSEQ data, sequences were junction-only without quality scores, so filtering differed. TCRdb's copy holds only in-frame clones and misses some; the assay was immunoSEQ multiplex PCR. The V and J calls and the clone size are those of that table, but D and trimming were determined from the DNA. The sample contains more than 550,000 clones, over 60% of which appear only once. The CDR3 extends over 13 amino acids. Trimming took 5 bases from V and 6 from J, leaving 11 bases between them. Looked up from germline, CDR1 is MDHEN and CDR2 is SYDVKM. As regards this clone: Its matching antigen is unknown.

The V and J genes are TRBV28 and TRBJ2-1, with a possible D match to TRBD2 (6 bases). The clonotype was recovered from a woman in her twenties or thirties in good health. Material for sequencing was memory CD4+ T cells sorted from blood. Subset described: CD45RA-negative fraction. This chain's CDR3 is CASSPGTPNEQFF. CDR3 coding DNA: TGTGCCAGCAGTCCCGGGACTCCCAATGAGCAGTTCTTC. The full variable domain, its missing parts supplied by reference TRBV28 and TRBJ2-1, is DVKVTQSSRYLVKRTGEKVFLECVQDMDHENMFWYRQDPGLGLRLIYFSYDVKMKEKGDIPEGYSVSREKKERFSLILESASTNQTSMYLCASSPGTPNEQFFGPGTRLTVL.